This TCR beta chain was sequenced in a study of OX40 agonist ivuxolimab in advanced cancers. In the study overall: Partial responses were achieved by three patients, of whom one had hepatocellular carcinoma and two had cutaneous melanoma. Study results and limitations: At doses 0.1 to 3.0 mg/kg, CD4+ and CD8+ clones expanded.

Germline V CDR1 and CDR2: SGHDN, FVKESK. The CDR3 loop spans 17 amino acids. Trimming cost V 0 bases and J 2 bases; bases outside gene matches: 9. Blood sampling was done at baseline, cycle 4 day 1, and cycle 7 day 1. Points on this clone: Its antigen is not known.

Clones were sequenced by immunoSEQ multiplex PCR, and TCRdb holds only the in-frame ones, with some missing. There are about 99,000 clones in the sample; around nine tenths occur only once, and 0.25% to 0.35% lies in the top ten. The clonotype comes from an adult with an advanced solid tumor such as melanoma, head and neck, liver or kidney cancer. The material sequenced was CD4+ or CD8+ T cells sorted from blood, taken in a trial of the OX40 agonist ivuxolimab. The V and J genes are TRBV14 and TRBJ2-5, with 7 bases fitting TRBD2. The CDR3 reads CASSQDVAGGGQETQYF. The CDR3 DNA sequence: TGTGCCAGCAGCCAAGACGTTGCGGGCGGGGGTCAAGAGACCCAGTACTTC.